The clone carrying this T cell receptor (beta chain) appeared a few times. Antigen: not known. This sample was taken from a study of response to subunit inactivated influenza vaccine. The study's findings and limits: Each seasonal flu vaccination may recruit only limited new T cells, authors suggested.

Germline loops: CDR1 MNHNS, CDR2 SASEGT. This CDR3 contains 16 residues. The V and J ends lost 9 bases and 0 bases respectively, with 18 bases between them. Each CDR3 protein is one row after TCRdb ran MiXCR on the RT-PCR reads. The profile shows 500,000 to 600,000 distinct CDR3 sequences, 10% to 15% of them singletons. This receptor was identified in a man aged 50-60 years who received an inactivated influenza vaccine. The chain recombines TRBV6-1 with TRBJ1-3; tentative D call: TRBD1 (5 bases). Specimen: PBMCs from blood, collected on the day of vaccination. The CDR3: CASRLDPGSSGNTIYF. For the CDR3, the DNA is TGTGCCAGTCGACTGGATCCAGGGAGCTCTGGAAACACCATATATTTT.